These 29 T cell receptor beta chains came from one sample sequenced in a study of radiation and T cells in renal cell carcinoma. Noted time point: blood 4 weeks post-SBRT, at nephrectomy. Treatment: 15 Gy SBRT to primary tumor, nephrectomy 4 weeks later. Only in-frame clones appear in the TCRdb table, and some are missing; sequencing was by immunoSEQ multiplex PCR. The table has roughly 100,000 clones, roughly 84% seen once. The material sequenced was blood, taken from a patient whose treatment included radiotherapy and nephrectomy. The receptors originated from a man aged 55-75 years with renal cell carcinoma.

This chain connects TRBV21-1 to TRBJ1-2; TRBD1, as called in the table, went unchecked against the DNA. TRBV21-1 is flagged as a pseudogene. The CDR3 consists of 14 residues. The CDR3 protein is CASSRQGAPYGYTF. CDR3 bases: TGTGCCAGCAGTCGACAGGGGGCTCCGTATGGCTACACCTTC.

The chain recombines TRBV5-1 with TRBJ1-1, with D possibly matching TRBD1 (6 bases). The CDR3 consists of 12 residues. Per germline, CDR1 SGHRS and CDR2 YFSETQ. The V and J ends lost 4 bases and 8 bases respectively, with 12 bases between them. DNA of the CDR3: TGCGCCAGCAGCCCACGGGGGGGCGAAGCTTTCTTT. This codes for CASSPRGGEAFF.

This chain connects TRBV28 to TRBJ2-7, with 7 positions matching TRBD1. V lost 6 bases, J lost 3 bases, and 11 bases stayed unmatched. Germline CDR1 MDHEN, CDR2 SYDVKM. The CDR3 is 15 residues long. CDR3: CASSLLSDRVYEQYF. The DNA of the CDR3 is TGTGCCAGCAGCCTTCTAAGCGACAGGGTCTACGAGCAGTACTTC. The complete variable domain, with remaining parts taken from reference TRBV28 and TRBJ2-7, reads DVKVTQSSRYLVKRTGEKVFLECVQDMDHENMFWYRQDPGLGLRLIYFSYDVKMKEKGDIPEGYSVSREKKERFSLILESASTNQTSMYLCASSLLSDRVYEQYFGPGTRLTVT.

This clone has a single count. This rearrangement joins TRBV13 to TRBJ2-7; TRBD1 matches at 8 bases. Looked up from germline, CDR1 is PRHDT and CDR2 is FYEKMQ (reference sequence). The CDR3 extends over 16 amino acids. V shed 0 bases, J shed 5 bases, and the junction held 9 bases outside the gene matches. Written as DNA, the CDR3 is TGTGCCAGCAGCTTAGGCCAAGGACAGGGTTCAGACGAGCAGTACTTC. Translated: CASSLGQGQGSDEQYF.

The J gene is TRBJ2-7, the V gene TRBV7-7, with D maybe TRBD2 (6 bases). The V end was cut by 3 bases, the J end by 0 bases, with 9 bases between. The CDR3 extends over 14 amino acids. Germline V gives CDR1 SSHAT, CDR2 FNYEAQ (reference sequence). In nucleotides, the CDR3 is TGTGCCAGCAGCTTGGGGACTGACTCCTACGAGCAGTACTTC. Translating gives CASSLGTDSYEQYF.

The chain is built from TRBV29-1 and TRBJ2-5; D remains ambiguous. The V end was cut by 5 bases, the J end by 2 bases, with 12 bases between. The CDR3 contains 13 residues. Germline V gene lookup returns CDR1 SQVTM and CDR2 ANQGSEA. The CDR3 here is CSVYAPLQETQYF. The CDR3 DNA sequence: TGCAGCGTTTACGCCCCGTTACAAGAGACCCAGTACTTC.

The chain links TRBV9 to TRBJ2-1, with 7 bases that match TRBD1. The CDR3 is 15 residues long. In germline, CDR1 is SGDLS, CDR2 YYNGEE. Trimming removed 0 bases from V and 8 bases from J; junction bases left unmatched: 8. CDR3 sequence reads: CASSVARGRGDEQFF. The CDR3 DNA follows: TGTGCCAGCAGCGTAGCGAGGGGGCGCGGCGATGAGCAGTTCTTC.

This rearrangement joins TRBV5-4 to TRBJ1-1; D uncertain. CDR3 length: 13 residues. Germline CDR1 SGHNT, CDR2 YYREEE (reference sequence). V lost 4 bases and J 1 base, leaving 8 bases between the germline ends. CDR3 bases: TGTGCCAGCAGCCTCACGGGGAACACTGAAGCTTTCTTT. This sequence encodes CASSLTGNTEAFF.

The J gene is TRBJ2-4, the V gene TRBV15; a possible D gene is TRBD2 (5 bases). In germline, CDR1 is LNHNV, CDR2 YYDKDF (reference sequence). The V and J ends lost 1 base and 10 bases respectively, with 11 bases between them. This CDR3 is built from 13 residues. CDR3 residues: CATSRGQRDIQYF. The CDR3 nucleotides are TGTGCCACCAGCAGAGGTCAACGGGATATTCAGTACTTC.

V and J are TRBV30 and TRBJ2-5; weak D call: TRBD1 (5 bases). CDR3 length: 13 residues. Trimming stripped 1 base from V and 4 bases from J, with 10 bases between. Germline-derived CDR1 and CDR2 are GTSNPN and SVGIG (reference sequence). The CDR3 reads CAWSGGSVETQYF. The CDR3 region has the DNA TGTGCCTGGAGTGGGGGCAGTGTAGAGACCCAGTACTTC.

The chain carries TRBV28 and TRBJ1-3; no firm D call. Trimming removed 3 bases from V and 8 bases from J, with 11 bases in between. CDR3 size: 13 residues. CDR1 is MDHEN and CDR2 is SYDVKM in the germline V gene. For the CDR3, the DNA is TGTGCCAGCAGTTTCCCTGTTATGGACACCATATATTTT. Its translation: CASSFPVMDTIYF.

The chain is built from TRBV19 and TRBJ1-4, with D possibly matching TRBD1 (5 bases). Trimming removed 3 bases from V and 2 bases from J, with 7 bases in between. The CDR3 sequence is 14 residues long. The germline CDR1 and CDR2 sequences are LNHDA and SQIVND (reference sequence). CDR3 in DNA: TGTGCCAGTAGTATCCGGGGGACTAATGAAAAACTGTTTTTT. This translates into CASSIRGTNEKLFF.

The sample holds many counts of this clone. The chain recombines TRBV15 with TRBJ1-2; D gene ambiguous. Germline CDR1 and CDR2: LNHNV and YYDKDF (reference sequence). There are 15 residues in the CDR3. The V gene lost 1 base and the J gene lost 1 base, with 10 bases spanning the gap. CDR3 nucleotides: TGTGCCACCAGCAGAGGTAGGACGGTTAACTATGGCTACACCTTC. Its translation: CATSRGRTVNYGYTF.

Here the CDR3 reads CASSLQGLYTF. The CDR3 DNA reads TGTGCCAGCAGCCTACAGGGGTTATACACCTTC. The V call is TRBV7-9, the J call TRBJ1-2, with 7 bases aligning to TRBD1. V gave up 5 bases and J gave up 11 bases; unmatched junction bases: 5. The germline V gene has CDR1 SEHNR and CDR2 FQNEAQ (reference sequence). The CDR3 length is 11 residues.

The chain is built from TRBV28 and TRBJ2-7; 7 bases map to TRBD1. The CDR3 extends over 16 amino acids. After removal of 6 bases from V and 4 bases from J, the junction contained 15 bases not matched to a gene. Germline CDR1 MDHEN, CDR2 SYDVKM. CDR3 in amino acids: CASRKPGMNRGYEQYF. CDR3 coding DNA: TGTGCCAGCAGAAAACCCGGGATGAACAGGGGTTACGAGCAGTACTTC.

The J gene is TRBJ1-1, the V gene TRBV6-1, with a possible D match to TRBD1 (5 bases). The CDR3 sequence is 15 residues long. V lost 4 bases, J lost 1 base, and 13 bases lay in between. The V gene's germline CDR1 is MNHNS and CDR2 SASEGT. The CDR3 DNA sequence: TGTGCCAGCAGTGTTATGGACACCGGGAACACTGAAGCTTTCTTT. Amino acids: CASSVMDTGNTEAFF.

The chain carries TRBV7-6 and TRBJ2-1; 14 bases fit TRBD2. CDR3 length equals 15 residues. From germline, CDR1 is SGHVS and CDR2 FNYEAQ. J gave up 10 bases and V 5 bases, and 7 bases lay outside the gene matches. The CDR3 reads CASSARLAGGQEQFF. The CDR3 DNA follows: TGTGCCAGCAGCGCACGACTAGCGGGAGGGCAGGAGCAGTTCTTC.

The genes are TRBV7-2 and TRBJ2-7; 7 positions match TRBD1. This CDR3 contains 15 residues. Germline loops: CDR1 SGHTA, CDR2 FQGNSA. J lost 2 bases, V lost 4 bases, and 8 bases had no gene match. CDR3 region: CASSSRDSRPYEQYF. In DNA form, the CDR3 reads TGTGCCAGCAGCTCCCGGGACAGTCGTCCCTACGAGCAGTACTTC.

The table lists this clone with a count of one. This chain joins TRBV9 and TRBJ2-1, with 7 bases that match TRBD2. Trimming removed 7 bases from V and 4 bases from J; junction bases left unmatched: 2. The germline V gene has CDR1 SGDLS and CDR2 YYNGEE. This CDR3 region has 12 residues. CDR3 in DNA: TGTGCCAGCGGGAGGGAATACAATGAGCAGTTCTTC. As protein: CASGREYNEQFF.

CDR3: CASSLSWKSDTQYF. DNA of the CDR3: TGTGCCAGCAGTTTAAGCTGGAAGTCAGATACGCAGTATTTT. This rearrangement joins TRBV27 to TRBJ2-3; D not resolved. Trimming pared 2 bases from V and 4 bases from J, leaving 10 bases between. The V gene's germline CDR1 is MNHEY and CDR2 SMNVEV (reference sequence). This CDR3 comprises 14 residues.

The CDR3 is CASTKSGTGYNEQFF. CDR3 DNA sequence: TGTGCCAGCACCAAATCCGGGACAGGCTACAATGAGCAGTTCTTC. The V and J genes are TRBV6-5 and TRBJ2-1; 8 nucleotides match TRBD1. The germline V gene encodes CDR1 MNHEY and CDR2 SVGAGI. The CDR3 runs to 15 residues. V shed 7 bases, J shed 3 bases, and the junction held 8 bases outside the gene matches.

This chain connects TRBV19 to TRBJ1-2, with a tentative D call TRBD1 (6 bases). Germline CDR1 and CDR2: LNHDA and SQIVND (reference sequence). This CDR3 has 13 residues. Trimming pared 4 bases from V and 8 bases from J, leaving 14 bases between. The chain's CDR3 is CASSTDSAQGYTF. The DNA of the CDR3 is TGTGCCAGTAGTACGGACAGTGCCCAAGGCTACACCTTC.

The V and J genes are TRBV19 and TRBJ2-3; D might be TRBD1 (5 bases). There are 14 residues in the CDR3. V lost 4 bases, J lost 2 bases, and 10 bases lay in between. Germline assignment: CDR1 LNHDA and CDR2 SQIVND (reference sequence). The CDR3 nucleotides read TGTGCCAGTAGTAACGGACAAAACACAGATACGCAGTATTTT. It codes for CASSNGQNTDTQYF.

The rearrangement uses TRBV2 and TRBJ2-7; possible D gene TRBD2, 5 bases. The germline V gene has CDR1 SNHLY and CDR2 FYNNEI. This CDR3 is 13 amino acids long. Trimming stripped 7 bases from V and 7 bases from J, with 17 bases between. In nucleotides, the CDR3 is TGTGCCAGCATACCCTTACAGACTATGGAGCAGTACTTC. The encoded protein is CASIPLQTMEQYF.

A single count supports this clone. The chain employs TRBV6-5 and TRBJ1-3; the D gene is possibly TRBD1 (5 bases). CDR3 length equals 16 residues. Germline V gene sequence: CDR1 MNHEY, CDR2 SVGAGI. Trimming left V 0 bases short and J 4 bases short, with 13 bases between. CDR3 protein: CASSYSKGDSGNTIYF. The CDR3, as DNA: TGTGCCAGCAGTTACTCTAAAGGGGACTCAGGAAACACCATATATTTT.

The CDR3 nucleotides are TGTGCCATCAGTGGAGGGGTTAGCACAGATACGCAGTATTTT. Encoded protein: CAISGGVSTDTQYF. The chain carries TRBV10-3 and TRBJ2-3, with D perhaps matching TRBD1 or TRBD2 (5 bases each). The germline V gene encodes CDR1 ENHRY and CDR2 SYGVKD. V shed 4 bases and J shed 0 bases, with 8 bases lying between them. CDR3 size: 14 residues.

The V and J genes are TRBV9 and TRBJ2-3; no reliable D call. The CDR3 extends over 15 amino acids. CDR1 and CDR2 (germline): SGDLS, YYNGEE. V was trimmed by 3 bases and J by 6 bases, leaving 17 bases between them. Here the CDR3 DNA reads TGTGCCAGCAGCGAAACCGGGTCCTTTTCCGATACGCAGTATTTT. This codes for CASSETGSFSDTQYF.

This clone has only a few counts. The chain employs TRBV28 and TRBJ1-5; D unresolved. V lost 6 bases, J lost 2 bases, and 14 bases lay in between. The CDR3 runs to 15 residues. Germline-derived CDR1 and CDR2 are MDHEN and SYDVKM. CDR3 bases: TGTGCCAGCAGCATGACAAGGTATGGCAATCAGCCCCAGCATTTT. Translating gives CASSMTRYGNQPQHF.

V gene TRBV28 combines with J gene TRBJ1-1; tentatively, D is TRBD1 (6 bases). V shed 3 bases and J shed 7 bases, with 21 bases lying between them. The CDR3 totals 16 residues. CDR1 MDHEN and CDR2 SYDVKM come from the germline V gene. CDR3 in DNA: TGTGCCAGCAGTTTCCCCCTCTTGGGGGCGGGGAGTGAAGCTTTCTTT. Its translation: CASSFPLLGAGSEAFF. The full variable domain, its missing parts supplied by reference TRBV28 and TRBJ1-1, is DVKVTQSSRYLVKRTGEKVFLECVQDMDHENMFWYRQDPGLGLRLIYFSYDVKMKEKGDIPEGYSVSREKKERFSLILESASTNQTSMYLCASSFPLLGAGSEAFFGQGTRLTVV.